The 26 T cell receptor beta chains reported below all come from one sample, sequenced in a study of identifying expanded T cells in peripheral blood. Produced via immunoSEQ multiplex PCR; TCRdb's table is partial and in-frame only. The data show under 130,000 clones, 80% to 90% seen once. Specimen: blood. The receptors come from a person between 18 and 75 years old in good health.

CDR3 bases: TGTGCCAGCAGCGTAGAGGATTGGACGGGCCCCTACGAGCAGTACTTC. This codes for CASSVEDWTGPYEQYF. V and J are TRBV9 and TRBJ2-7; D gene uncertain. Trimming took off 0 bases at V and 2 bases at J, with 15 bases between the two ends. Germline CDR1 reads SGDLS; CDR2 reads YYNGEE. The CDR3 contains 16 residues.

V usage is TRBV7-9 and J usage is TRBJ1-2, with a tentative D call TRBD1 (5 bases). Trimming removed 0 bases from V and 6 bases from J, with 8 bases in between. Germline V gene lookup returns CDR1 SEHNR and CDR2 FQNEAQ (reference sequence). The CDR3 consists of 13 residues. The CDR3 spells CASSLAPGDGYTF. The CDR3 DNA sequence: TGTGCCAGCAGCTTAGCCCCGGGGGATGGCTACACCTTC.

In DNA, the CDR3 is TGTGCCAGCAGCTTAGAGTGGGGGCGCAATGAGCAGTTCTTC. Translated, it gives CASSLEWGRNEQFF. The rearrangement uses TRBV7-6 and TRBJ2-1; D is perhaps TRBD1 (6 bases). In germline, CDR1 is SGHVS, CDR2 FNYEAQ. V was trimmed by 1 base and J by 6 bases, leaving 10 bases between them. The CDR3 consists of 14 residues.

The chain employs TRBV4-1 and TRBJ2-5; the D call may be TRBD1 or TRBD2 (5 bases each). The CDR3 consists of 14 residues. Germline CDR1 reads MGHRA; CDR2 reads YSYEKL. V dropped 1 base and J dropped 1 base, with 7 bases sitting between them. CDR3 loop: CASSQAGLQETQYF. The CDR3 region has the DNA TGCGCCAGCAGCCAAGCGGGGCTCCAAGAGACCCAGTACTTC.

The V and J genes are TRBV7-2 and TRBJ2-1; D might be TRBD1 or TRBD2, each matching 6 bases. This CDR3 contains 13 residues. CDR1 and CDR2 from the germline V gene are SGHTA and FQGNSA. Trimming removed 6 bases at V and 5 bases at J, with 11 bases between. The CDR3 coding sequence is TGTGCCAGCAGTCGGGGGCCGGACAATGAGCAGTTCTTC. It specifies CASSRGPDNEQFF. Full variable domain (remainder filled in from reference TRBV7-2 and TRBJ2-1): GAGVSQSPSNKVTEKGKDVELRCDPISGHTALYWYRQSLGQGLEFLIYFQGNSAPDKSGLPSDRFSAERTGGSVSTLTIQRTQQEDSAVYLCASSRGPDNEQFFGPGTRLTVL.

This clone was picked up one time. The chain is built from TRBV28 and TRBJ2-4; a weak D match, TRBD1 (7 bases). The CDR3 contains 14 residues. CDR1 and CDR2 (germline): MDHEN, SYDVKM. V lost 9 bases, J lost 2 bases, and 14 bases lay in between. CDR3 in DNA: TGTGCCAGTGGAGGGGGCTTACCCAAAAACATTCAGTACTTC. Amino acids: CASGGGLPKNIQYF.

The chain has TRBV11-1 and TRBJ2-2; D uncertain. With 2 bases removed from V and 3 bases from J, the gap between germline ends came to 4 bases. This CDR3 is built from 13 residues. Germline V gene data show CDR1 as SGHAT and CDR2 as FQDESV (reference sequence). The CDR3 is CASSLSDTGELFF. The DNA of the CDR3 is TGTGCCAGCAGCTTAAGTGACACCGGGGAGCTGTTTTTT.

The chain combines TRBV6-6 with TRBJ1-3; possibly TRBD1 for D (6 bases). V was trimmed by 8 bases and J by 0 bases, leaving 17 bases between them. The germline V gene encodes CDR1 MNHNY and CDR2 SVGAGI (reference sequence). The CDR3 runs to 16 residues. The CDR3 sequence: CASGTTNPSSGNTIYF. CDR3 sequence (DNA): TGTGCCAGCGGGACAACGAACCCTAGCTCTGGAAACACCATATATTTT.

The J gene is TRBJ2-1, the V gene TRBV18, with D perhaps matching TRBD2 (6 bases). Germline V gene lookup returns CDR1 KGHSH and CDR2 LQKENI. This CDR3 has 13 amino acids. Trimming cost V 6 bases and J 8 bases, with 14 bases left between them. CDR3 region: CASSPHTGDEQFF. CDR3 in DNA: TGTGCCAGCTCCCCCCATACGGGGGATGAGCAGTTCTTC.

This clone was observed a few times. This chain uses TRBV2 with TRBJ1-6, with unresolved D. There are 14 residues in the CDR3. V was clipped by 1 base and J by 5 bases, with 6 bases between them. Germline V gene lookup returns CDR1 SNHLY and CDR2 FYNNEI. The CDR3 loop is CASSEVSDNSPLHF. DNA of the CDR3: TGTGCCAGCAGTGAAGTTAGCGATAATTCACCCCTCCACTTT.

The CDR3 loop reads CASSYRAFYNEQFF. In DNA, the CDR3 is TGTGCCAGCAGTTATAGGGCTTTCTACAATGAGCAGTTCTTC. J is TRBJ2-1 and V is TRBV6-5, with D unclear. V was pared by 3 bases and J by 3 bases, with 9 bases between. CDR3 length: 14 amino acids. From germline, CDR1 is MNHEY and CDR2 SVGAGI.

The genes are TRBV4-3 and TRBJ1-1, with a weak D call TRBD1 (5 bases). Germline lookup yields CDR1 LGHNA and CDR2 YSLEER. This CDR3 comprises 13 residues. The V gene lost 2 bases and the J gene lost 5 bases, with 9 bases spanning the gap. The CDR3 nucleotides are TGCGCCAGCAGCCAAACAGGTGCGACTGAAGCTTTCTTT. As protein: CASSQTGATEAFF.

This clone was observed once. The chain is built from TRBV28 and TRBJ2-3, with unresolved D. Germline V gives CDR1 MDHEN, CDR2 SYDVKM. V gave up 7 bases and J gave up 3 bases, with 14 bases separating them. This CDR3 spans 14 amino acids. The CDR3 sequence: CASTGLLRTDTQYF. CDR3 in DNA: TGTGCCAGCACCGGGTTATTGAGGACAGATACGCAGTATTTT.

CDR3 DNA sequence: TGTGCCAGCAGCTCGACAGGACCTGAAGCTTTCTTT. This gives the protein CASSSTGPEAFF. The chain employs TRBV7-8 and TRBJ1-1; D possibly corresponds to TRBD1 (6 bases). CDR1 and CDR2 (germline): SGHVS, FQNEAQ. V was pared by 4 bases and J by 6 bases, with 9 bases between. The CDR3 spans 12 residues.

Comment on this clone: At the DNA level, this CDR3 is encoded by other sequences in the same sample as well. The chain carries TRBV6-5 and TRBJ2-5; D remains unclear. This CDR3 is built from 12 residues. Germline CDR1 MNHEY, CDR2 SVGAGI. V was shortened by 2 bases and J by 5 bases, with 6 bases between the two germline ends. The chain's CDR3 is CASSYPGETQYF. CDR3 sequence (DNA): TGTGCCAGCAGTTACCCTGGGGAGACCCAGTACTTC.

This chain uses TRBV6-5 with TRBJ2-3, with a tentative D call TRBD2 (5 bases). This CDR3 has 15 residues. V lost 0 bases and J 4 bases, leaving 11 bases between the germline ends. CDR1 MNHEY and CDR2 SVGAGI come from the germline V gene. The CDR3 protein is CASSYSGRMSDTQYF. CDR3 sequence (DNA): TGTGCCAGCAGTTACTCAGGGAGAATGTCAGATACGCAGTATTTT.

CDR3 sequence: CASRTGTGGLDSLFF. CDR3 coding DNA: TGTGCCAGCAGAACCGGGACAGGGGGTTTGGACTCCCTGTTCTTC. The V call is TRBV27, the J call TRBJ2-1; TRBD1 matches at 11 bases. CDR1 and CDR2 from the germline V gene are MNHEY and SMNVEV (reference sequence). The CDR3 spans 15 residues. The V segment lost 6 bases and the J segment 15 bases; nucleotides outside the gene matches: 16.

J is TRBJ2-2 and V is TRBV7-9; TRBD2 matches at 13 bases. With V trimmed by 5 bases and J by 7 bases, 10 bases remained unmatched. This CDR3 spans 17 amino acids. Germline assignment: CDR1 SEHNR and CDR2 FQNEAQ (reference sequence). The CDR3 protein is CASSRQTSGGSGGELFF. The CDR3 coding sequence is TGTGCCAGCAGCCGTCAGACTAGCGGGGGGTCAGGCGGGGAGCTGTTTTTT.

In DNA form, the CDR3 reads TGTGCCAGTAGTATAACGGACGGAGGGTTCTATGGCTACACCTTC. Its protein product is CASSITDGGFYGYTF. This chain joins TRBV19 and TRBJ1-2; D is unresolved. The CDR3 has 15 amino acids. The germline V and J ends were trimmed by 2 bases and 4 bases, with 14 bases remaining between them. Germline lookup yields CDR1 LNHDA and CDR2 SQIVND (reference sequence).

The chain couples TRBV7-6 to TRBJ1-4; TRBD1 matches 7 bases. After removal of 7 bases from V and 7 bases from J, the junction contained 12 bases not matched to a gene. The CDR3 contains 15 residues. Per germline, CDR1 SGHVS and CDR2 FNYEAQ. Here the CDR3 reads CASTPSRAGGEKLFF. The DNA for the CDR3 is TGTGCCAGCACCCCATCTAGGGCAGGGGGTGAAAAACTGTTTTTT.

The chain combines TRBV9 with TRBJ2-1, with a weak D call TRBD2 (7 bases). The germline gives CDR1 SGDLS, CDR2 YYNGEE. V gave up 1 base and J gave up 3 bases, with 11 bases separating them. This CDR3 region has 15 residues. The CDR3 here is CASSVRGGLYNEQFF. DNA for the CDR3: TGTGCCAGCAGCGTAAGGGGGGGCCTCTACAATGAGCAGTTCTTC.

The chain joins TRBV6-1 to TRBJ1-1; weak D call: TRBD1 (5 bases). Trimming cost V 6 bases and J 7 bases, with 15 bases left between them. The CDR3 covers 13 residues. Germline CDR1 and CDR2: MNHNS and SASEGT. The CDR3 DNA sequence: TGTGCCAGCAGCGTCGGGACTATCGGTGAAGCTTTCTTT. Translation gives CASSVGTIGEAFF.

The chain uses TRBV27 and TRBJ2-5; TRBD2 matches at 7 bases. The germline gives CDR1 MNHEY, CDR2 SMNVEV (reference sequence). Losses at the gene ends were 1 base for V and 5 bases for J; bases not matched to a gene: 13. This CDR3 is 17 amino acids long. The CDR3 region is CASSLLSPSGDYETQYF. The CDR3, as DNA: TGTGCCAGCAGTTTATTATCGCCGAGCGGGGATTATGAGACCCAGTACTTC.

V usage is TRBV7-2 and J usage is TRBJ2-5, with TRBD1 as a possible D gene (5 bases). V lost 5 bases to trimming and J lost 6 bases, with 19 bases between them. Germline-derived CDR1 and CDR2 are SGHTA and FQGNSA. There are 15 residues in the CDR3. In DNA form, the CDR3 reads TGTGCCAGCAGCACAGCCGGGCAGGGTGTAAAGACCCAGTACTTC. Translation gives CASSTAGQGVKTQYF.

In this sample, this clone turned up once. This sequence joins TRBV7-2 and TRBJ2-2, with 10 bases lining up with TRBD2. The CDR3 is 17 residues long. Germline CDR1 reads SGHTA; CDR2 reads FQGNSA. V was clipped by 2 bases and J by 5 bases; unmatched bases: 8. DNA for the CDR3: TGTGCCAGCAGCTTAAGGCTAGCGGGGGTAGGAACCGGGGAGCTGTTTTTT. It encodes CASSLRLAGVGTGELFF.

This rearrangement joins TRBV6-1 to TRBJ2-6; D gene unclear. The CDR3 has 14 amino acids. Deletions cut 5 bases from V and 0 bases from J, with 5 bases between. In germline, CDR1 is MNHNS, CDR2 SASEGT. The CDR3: CASSIFSGANVLTF. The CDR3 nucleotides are TGTGCCAGCAGTATTTTCTCTGGGGCCAACGTCCTGACTTTC.